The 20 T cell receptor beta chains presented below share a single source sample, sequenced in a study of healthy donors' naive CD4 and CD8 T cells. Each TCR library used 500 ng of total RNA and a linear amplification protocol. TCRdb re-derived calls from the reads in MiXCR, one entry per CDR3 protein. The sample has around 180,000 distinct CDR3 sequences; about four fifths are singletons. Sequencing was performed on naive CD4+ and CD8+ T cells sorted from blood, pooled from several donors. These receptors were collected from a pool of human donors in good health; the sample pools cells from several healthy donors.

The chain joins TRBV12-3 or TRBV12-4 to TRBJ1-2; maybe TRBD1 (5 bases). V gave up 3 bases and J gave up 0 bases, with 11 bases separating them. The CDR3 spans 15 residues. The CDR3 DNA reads TGTGCCAGCAGTTTCACAGGAACTACTAACTATGGCTACACCTTC. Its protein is CASSFTGTTNYGYTF.

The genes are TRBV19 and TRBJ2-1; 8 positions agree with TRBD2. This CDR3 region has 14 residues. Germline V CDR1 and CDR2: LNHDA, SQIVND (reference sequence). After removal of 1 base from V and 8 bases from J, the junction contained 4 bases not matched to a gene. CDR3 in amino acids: CASSIGLASDEQFF. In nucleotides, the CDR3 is TGTGCCAGTAGTATAGGACTAGCGTCAGATGAGCAGTTCTTC.

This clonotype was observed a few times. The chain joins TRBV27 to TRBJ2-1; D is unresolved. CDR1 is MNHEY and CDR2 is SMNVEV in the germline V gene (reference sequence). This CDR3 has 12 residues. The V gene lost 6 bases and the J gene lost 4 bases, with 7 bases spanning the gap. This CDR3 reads CASRKGYNEQFF. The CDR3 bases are TGTGCCAGCAGGAAAGGGTACAATGAGCAGTTCTTC.

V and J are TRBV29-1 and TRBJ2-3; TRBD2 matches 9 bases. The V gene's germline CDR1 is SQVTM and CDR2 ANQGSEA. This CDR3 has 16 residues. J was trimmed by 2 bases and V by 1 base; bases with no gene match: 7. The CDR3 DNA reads TGCAGCGTTGAAGCCGTGGCTAGCGGGACCACAGATACGCAGTATTTT. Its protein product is CSVEAVASGTTDTQYF.

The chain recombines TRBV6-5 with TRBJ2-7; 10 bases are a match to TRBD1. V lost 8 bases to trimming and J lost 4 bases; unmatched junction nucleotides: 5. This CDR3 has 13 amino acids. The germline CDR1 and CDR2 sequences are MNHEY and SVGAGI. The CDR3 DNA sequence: TGTGCCAGCCTCTGGGACAGGGGATACGAGCAGTACTTC. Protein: CASLWDRGYEQYF.

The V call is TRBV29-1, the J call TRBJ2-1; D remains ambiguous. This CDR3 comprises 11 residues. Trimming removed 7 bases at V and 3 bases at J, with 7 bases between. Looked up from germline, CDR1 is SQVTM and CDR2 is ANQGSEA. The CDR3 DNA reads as TGCAGCGGGGTCATCTACAATGAGCAGTTCTTC. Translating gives CSGVIYNEQFF.

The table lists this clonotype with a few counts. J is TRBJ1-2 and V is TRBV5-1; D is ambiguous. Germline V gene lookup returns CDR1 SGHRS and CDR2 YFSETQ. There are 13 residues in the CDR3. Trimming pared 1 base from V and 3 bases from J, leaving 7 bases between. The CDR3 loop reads CASSLHSDYGYTF. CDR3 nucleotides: TGCGCCAGCAGCTTGCACTCCGACTATGGCTACACCTTC.

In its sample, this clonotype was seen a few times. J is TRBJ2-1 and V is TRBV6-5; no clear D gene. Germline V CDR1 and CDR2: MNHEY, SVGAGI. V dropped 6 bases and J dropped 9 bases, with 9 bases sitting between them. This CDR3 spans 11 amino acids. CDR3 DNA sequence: TGTGCCAGCAGGTCCCCGGGTGAGCAGTTCTTC. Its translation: CASRSPGEQFF.

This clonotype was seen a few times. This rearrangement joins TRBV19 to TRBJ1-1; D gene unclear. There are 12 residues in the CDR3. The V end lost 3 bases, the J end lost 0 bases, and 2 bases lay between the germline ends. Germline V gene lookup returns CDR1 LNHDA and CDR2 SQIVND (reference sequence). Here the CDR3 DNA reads TGTGCCAGTAGTATGTTGAACACTGAAGCTTTCTTT. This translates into CASSMLNTEAFF.

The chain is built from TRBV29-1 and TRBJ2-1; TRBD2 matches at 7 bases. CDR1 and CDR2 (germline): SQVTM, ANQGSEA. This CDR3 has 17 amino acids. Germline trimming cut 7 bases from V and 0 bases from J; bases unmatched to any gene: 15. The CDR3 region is CSALPLLAAGSYNEQFF. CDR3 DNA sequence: TGCAGCGCGCTCCCGCTTCTAGCGGCTGGCTCCTACAATGAGCAGTTCTTC.

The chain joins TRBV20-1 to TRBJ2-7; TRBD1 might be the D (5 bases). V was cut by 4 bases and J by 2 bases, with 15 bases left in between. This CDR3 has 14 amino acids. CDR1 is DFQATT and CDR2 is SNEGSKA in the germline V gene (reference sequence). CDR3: CSATNRNLAYEQYF. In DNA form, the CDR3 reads TGCAGTGCTACCAACAGGAACCTCGCCTACGAGCAGTACTTC.

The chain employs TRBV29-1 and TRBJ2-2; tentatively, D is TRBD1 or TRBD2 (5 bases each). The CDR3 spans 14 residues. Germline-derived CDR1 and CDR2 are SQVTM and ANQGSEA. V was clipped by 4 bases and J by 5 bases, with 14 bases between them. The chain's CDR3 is CSVGGRSLTGELFF. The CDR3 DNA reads TGCAGCGTTGGGGGACGGTCCTTAACCGGGGAGCTGTTTTTT.

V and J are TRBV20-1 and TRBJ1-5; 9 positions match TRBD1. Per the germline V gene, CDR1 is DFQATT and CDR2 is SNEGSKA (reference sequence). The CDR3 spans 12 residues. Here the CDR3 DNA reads TGCAGCGTTGGGGACAGGGTCTGGGCCCAGCATTTT. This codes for CSVGDRVWAQHF.

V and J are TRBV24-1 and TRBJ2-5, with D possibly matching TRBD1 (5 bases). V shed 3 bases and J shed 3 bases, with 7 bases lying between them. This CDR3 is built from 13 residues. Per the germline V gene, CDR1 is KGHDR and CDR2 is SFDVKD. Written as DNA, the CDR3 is TGTGCCACCAGTGATCCCAGGGAAGAGACCCAGTACTTC. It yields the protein CATSDPREETQYF.

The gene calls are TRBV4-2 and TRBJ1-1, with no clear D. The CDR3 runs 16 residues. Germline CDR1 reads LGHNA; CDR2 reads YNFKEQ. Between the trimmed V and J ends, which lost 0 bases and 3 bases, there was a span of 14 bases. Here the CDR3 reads CASSQEPAGWDTEAFF. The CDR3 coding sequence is TGTGCCAGCAGCCAAGAGCCGGCGGGGTGGGACACTGAAGCTTTCTTT.

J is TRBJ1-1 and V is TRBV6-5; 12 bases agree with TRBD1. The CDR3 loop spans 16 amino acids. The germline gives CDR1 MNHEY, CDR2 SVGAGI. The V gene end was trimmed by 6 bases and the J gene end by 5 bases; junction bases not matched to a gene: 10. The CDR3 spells CASRNTGQGARTEAFF. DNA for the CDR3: TGTGCCAGCAGGAACACGGGACAGGGGGCTAGGACTGAAGCTTTCTTT.

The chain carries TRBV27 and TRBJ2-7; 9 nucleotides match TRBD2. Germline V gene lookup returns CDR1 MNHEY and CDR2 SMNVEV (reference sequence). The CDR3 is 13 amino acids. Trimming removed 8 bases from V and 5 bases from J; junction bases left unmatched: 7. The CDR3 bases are TGTGCCAGCTTTAGCGGGAGTACCGACGAGCAGTACTTC. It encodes CASFSGSTDEQYF.

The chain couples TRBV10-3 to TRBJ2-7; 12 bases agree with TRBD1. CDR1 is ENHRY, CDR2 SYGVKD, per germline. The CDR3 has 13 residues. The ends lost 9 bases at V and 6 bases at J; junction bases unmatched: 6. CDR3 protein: CAIGPGQGAEQYF. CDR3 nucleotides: TGTGCCATAGGCCCGGGACAGGGGGCCGAGCAGTACTTC.

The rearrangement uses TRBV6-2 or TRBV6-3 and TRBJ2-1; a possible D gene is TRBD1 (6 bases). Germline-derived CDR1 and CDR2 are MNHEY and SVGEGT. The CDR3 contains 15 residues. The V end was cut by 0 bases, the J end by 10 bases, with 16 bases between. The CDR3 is CASSYSGRLGAEQFF. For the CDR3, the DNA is TGTGCCAGCAGTTACTCAGGGCGATTGGGGGCCGAGCAGTTCTTC.

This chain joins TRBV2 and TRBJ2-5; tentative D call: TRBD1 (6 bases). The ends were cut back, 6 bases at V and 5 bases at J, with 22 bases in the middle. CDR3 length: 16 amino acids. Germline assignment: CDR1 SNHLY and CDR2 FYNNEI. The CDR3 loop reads CASRNLGTLRRETQYF. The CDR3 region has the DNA TGTGCCAGCAGAAACCTTGGGACACTTAGGAGGGAGACCCAGTACTTC.